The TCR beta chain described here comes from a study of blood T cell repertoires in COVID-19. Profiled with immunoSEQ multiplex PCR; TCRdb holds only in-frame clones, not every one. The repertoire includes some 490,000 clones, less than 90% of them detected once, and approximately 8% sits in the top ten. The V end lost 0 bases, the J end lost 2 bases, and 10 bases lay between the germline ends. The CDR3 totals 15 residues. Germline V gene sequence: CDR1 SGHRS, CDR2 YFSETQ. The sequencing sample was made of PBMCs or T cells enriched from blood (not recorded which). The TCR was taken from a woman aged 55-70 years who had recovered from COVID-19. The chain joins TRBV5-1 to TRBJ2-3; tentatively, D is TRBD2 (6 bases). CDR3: CASSLDGGITDTQYF. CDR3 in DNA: TGCGCCAGCAGCTTGGACGGGGGAATCACAGATACGCAGTATTTT.